The rows below give T cell receptor beta chains drawn from one sample of a study of HIV-infected children after antiretroviral therapy interruption. One entry per CDR3 protein results from TCRdb running MiXCR on the 3' RACE reads. Of about 15,000 distinct CDR3 sequences listed, nearly 3.5% were seen once; the top ten hold about 5.4%. Specimen: CD45RA+ CD4+ T cells from PBMCs, collected from a donor given antiretroviral therapy, either interrupted or continuous. The receptors were sampled from a child aged 2 to 17 with HIV. The CDR3 runs from the conserved cysteine through the conserved F or W. The D gene is left open where the match is weak. A clone size is listed for some rows: how often the clone was seen (once, few, many), or a class if it is expanded.

TRBV5-4	medium-sized	TRBJ2-3	TRBD2	CASSLVSGGTDTQYF	TGTGCCAGCAGCTTGGTTAGCGGGGGCACAGATACGCAGTATTTT
TRBV20-1	NA	TRBJ1-4	NA	CSAGAGLNEKLFF	TGCAGTGCTGGGGCAGGACTGAATGAAAAACTGTTTTTT
TRBV5-1	many	TRBJ1-3	NA	CASSLGPNGSGNTIYF	TGCGCCAGCAGCCTAGGGCCCAACGGGTCTGGAAACACCATATATTTT
TRBV7-2	many	TRBJ2-1	NA	CASSFLWGPSVEQFF	TGTGCCAGCAGCTTCCTATGGGGCCCCTCGGTTGAGCAGTTCTTC
TRBV20-1	many	TRBJ2-6	NA	CSALSGTGANVLTF	TGCAGTGCCCTCAGCGGAACTGGGGCCAACGTCCTGACTTTC
TRBV28	many	TRBJ2-1	NA	CASSLFRVPPKNEQFF	TGTGCCAGCAGCCTTTTTAGAGTACCCCCGAAAAATGAGCAGTTCTTC
TRBV28	many	TRBJ2-1	NA	CASSVPGAGYNEQFF	TGTGCCAGCAGCGTCCCGGGCGCGGGGTACAATGAGCAGTTCTTC
TRBV11-2	many	TRBJ1-2	NA	CASSLEQRANYGYTF	TGTGCCAGCAGCTTAGAACAGCGGGCTAACTATGGCTACACCTTC
TRBV12-3/TRBV12-4	many	TRBJ1-5	NA	CASTSSGGNQPQHF	TGTGCCAGCACCTCGTCGGGGGGGAATCAGCCCCAGCATTTT
TRBV13	many	TRBJ2-7	TRBD1	CASSTGQGYYEQYF	TGTGCCAGCAGCACCGGACAGGGGTACTACGAGCAGTACTTC
TRBV25-1	NA	TRBJ2-6	NA	CASRTSAAGANVLTF	TGTGCCAGCAGAACCTCGGCCGCTGGGGCCAACGTCCTGACTTTC
TRBV6-6	many	TRBJ1-1	NA	CASSSYTGEAFF	TGTGCCAGCAGCTCCTATACTGGTGAAGCTTTCTTT
TRBV28	many	TRBJ2-2	NA	CASSLGRQRELFF	TGTGCCAGCAGTCTGGGGCGGCAACGGGAGCTGTTTTTT
TRBV3-1	many	TRBJ2-7	NA	CASSRFERVSYEQYF	TGTGCCAGCAGCCGCTTCGAACGGGTCTCCTACGAGCAGTACTTC
TRBV7-8	many	TRBJ1-5	NA	CASSEPGRTNQPQHF	TGTGCCAGCAGCGAACCCGGCAGAACCAATCAGCCCCAGCATTTT
TRBV28	many	TRBJ1-4	NA	CATRGSNEKLFF	TGTGCCACAAGGGGGTCTAATGAAAAACTGTTTTTT
TRBV4-2	many	TRBJ2-1	NA	CASSPGLGGYAEQFF	TGTGCCAGCAGCCCGGGACTGGGGGGATATGCTGAGCAGTTCTTC
TRBV9	NA	TRBJ1-1	NA	CASSEMNTEAFF	TGTGCCAGCAGCGAAATGAACACTGAAGCTTTCTTT
TRBV15	many	TRBJ1-1	TRBD1	CATSRPDRGLTEAFF	TGTGCCACCAGCAGACCGGACAGGGGGTTAACTGAAGCTTTCTTT
TRBV4-2	many	TRBJ1-3	NA	CASSQDPHTSGNTIYF	TGTGCCAGCAGCCAAGATCCGCATACCTCTGGAAACACCATATATTTT
TRBV5-1	many	TRBJ2-1	TRBD2	CASSLSSGVYNEQFF	TGCGCCAGCAGCTTGAGTAGCGGGGTCTACAATGAGCAGTTCTTC
TRBV10-3	many	TRBJ1-2	TRBD1	CASGDARTGHSDYTF	TGTGCCAGCGGTGATGCGAGGACAGGGCACTCCGACTACACCTTC
TRBV10-2	many	TRBJ1-5	TRBD1	CASSERGQGNQPQHF	TGCGCCAGCAGTGAAAGGGGACAGGGGAATCAGCCCCAGCATTTT